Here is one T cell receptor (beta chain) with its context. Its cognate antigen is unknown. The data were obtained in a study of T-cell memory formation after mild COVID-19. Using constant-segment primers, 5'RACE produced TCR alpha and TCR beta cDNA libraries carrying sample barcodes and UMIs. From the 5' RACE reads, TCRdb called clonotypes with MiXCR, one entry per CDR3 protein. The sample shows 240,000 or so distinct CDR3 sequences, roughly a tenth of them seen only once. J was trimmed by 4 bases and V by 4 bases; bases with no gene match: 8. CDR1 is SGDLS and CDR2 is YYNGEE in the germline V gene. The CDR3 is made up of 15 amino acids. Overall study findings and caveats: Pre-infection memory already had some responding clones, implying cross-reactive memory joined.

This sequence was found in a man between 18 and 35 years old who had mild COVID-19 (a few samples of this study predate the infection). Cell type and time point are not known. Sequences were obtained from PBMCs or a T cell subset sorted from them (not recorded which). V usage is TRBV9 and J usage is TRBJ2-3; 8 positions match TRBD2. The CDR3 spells CASSTPGLGADTQYF. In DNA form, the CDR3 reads TGTGCCAGCAGCACGCCGGGACTAGGGGCAGATACGCAGTATTTT.